This T cell receptor beta chain was recovered during a study of regulatory T cells in long-lasting Graves disease. Study conclusions and caveats: It was peripheral blood alone, not thyroid tissue, that was studied.

The time point denotes: newly diagnosed GD, antithyroid drugs for less than 3 months. Generation of the TCR library employed RNA extracted from PBMCs. This clonotype has at least ten counts. Its antigen is still unknown. The CDR3 is made up of 14 amino acids. Trimming took off 3 bases at V and 3 bases at J, with 11 bases between the two ends. To make TCR beta libraries, researchers used iRepertoire HTBI primers and Arm-PCR of CDR3 regions. TCRdb used MiXCR to reprocess the multiplex PCR reads, holding one entry per CDR3 protein. The sample has 360,000 or so distinct CDR3 sequences, 12% seen once. The data were also submitted as part of a second study, on T cells in Graves' hyperthyroidism and ophthalmopathy. This second report adds: Used for diagnoses were clinical symptoms, serum thyroxine and TRAb, thyroid ultrasound and orbital computed tomography. TCR CDR3 regions were first amplified by RT-PCR with HTBI primers. Blood also contained most expanded thyroid clonotypes above 0.001.

The material sequenced was peripheral blood mononuclear cells (PBMCs), taken at new diagnosis, from a patient treated with antithyroid drugs. The J gene is TRBJ1-1, the V gene TRBV12-3 or TRBV12-4, with a possible D match to TRBD1 (6 bases). The origin of this receptor is a woman under 30 with Graves disease. The CDR3 is CASSFKGGHTEAFF. CDR3 DNA sequence: TGTGCCAGCAGTTTTAAGGGGGGGCACACTGAAGCTTTCTTT.